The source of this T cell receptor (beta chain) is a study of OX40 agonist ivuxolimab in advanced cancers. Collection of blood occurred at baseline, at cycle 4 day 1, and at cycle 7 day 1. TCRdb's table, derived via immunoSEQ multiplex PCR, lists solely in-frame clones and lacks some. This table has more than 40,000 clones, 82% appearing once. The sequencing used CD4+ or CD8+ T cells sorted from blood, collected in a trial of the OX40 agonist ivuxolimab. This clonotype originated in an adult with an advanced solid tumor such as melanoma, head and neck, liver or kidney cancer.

This CDR3 is CASSYSLAGNTEAFF. CDR3 nucleotide sequence: TGTGCCAGCAGTTACTCGTTGGCGGGGAACACTGAAGCTTTCTTT. This chain joins TRBV6-5 and TRBJ1-1, with D hard to call. V lost 0 bases and J 1 base, leaving 9 bases between the germline ends. Germline lookup yields CDR1 MNHEY and CDR2 SVGAGI. The CDR3 length is 15 residues.